This T cell receptor beta chain was captured in a study of cytomegalovirus exposure and HLA in healthy donors (dated by TCRdb to the late 2010s). Describing the broader study: An earlier analysis of roughly 630 of the donors reported roughly 270 Gb of sequence data and about 100 million unique TCR beta sequences from around 200 million T cells. Among the roughly 430 genotyped donors, under 90% belonged to the genetic ancestry cluster associated with self-reported Caucasian donors. Along with the roughly 700-subject first cohort, a separate validation cohort of some 130 different subjects was used. In an earlier analysis of roughly 580 of the donors, high-throughput TCR beta sequencing was used to judge whether each TCR beta V gene segment behaved as functional or pseudogenic. About five DR-DQ haplotypes were treated as single units for association and clustering because of strong linkage in the cohort. The number of donors typed differed by locus, with about 629-630 for A, B, C, DRB1 and DQB1, roughly 520 for DQA1, about 610 for DPA1, and approximately 470 for DPB1. Every repertoire in the discovery cohort had been generated on one and the same sequencing platform. A later genetic analysis used genome-wide SNP genotypes for about 60% of the roughly 700 donors, treating that subset as a discovery cohort. HLA typing covered class I and class II loci at four-digit resolution. The study aimed to test whether signatures of past pathogen exposure could be identified by cataloging public T cell receptors. Using immunosequencing, the study profiled T cell repertoires from around 670 subjects and related those repertoires to cytomegalovirus serostatus. In the later analysis, no new phenotypic data were used to find candidate immune exposures; instead, reliance was placed on TCR beta sequences and their occurrence across donors. A later analysis re-examined previously published TCR beta repertoires from more than 650 donors and added high-resolution HLA genotyping to investigate patterns of TCR occurrence. An early release covering about 600 HLA-typed donors comprised 300 to 350 gigabases of sequencing data and roughly 85 million unique TCR sequences. On average, roughly 240,000 unique TCR beta nucleotide sequences were sequenced per donor among some 430 genotyped donors of the cohort, with 15% to 20% of those sequences being non-productive. Donor age, sex, ethnicity and CMV serostatus were compiled together with the repertoire data. The study combined high-throughput TCR immunosequencing, statistical association of individual TCRs with disease status, and machine learning to predict cytomegalovirus infection status.

The library relied on the immunoSEQ multiplex PCR assay. For the multiplex PCR, a mixture combining 60 forward primers for TCR Vbeta segments and 13 reverse primers for TCR Jbeta segments was used. Amplification of the CDR3 region of rearranged TCR beta genes was performed with a multiplex PCR assay on genomic DNA. The Illumina HiSeq System was used to sequence the amplified TCR beta libraries as 87-base-pair reads. For the original study's pipeline: Across the 640 or so repertoires, a later analysis counted 75 million to 90 million unique TCR beta chains, 9.5 million to 13 million of which were shared by at least two donors. Raw reads were error-corrected and collapsed into unique sequences by a nearest-neighbor algorithm in which closely related sequences were merged to remove PCR and sequencing errors. CDR3 sequences were aligned to IMGT reference sequences to assign V, D and J gene segments. For a sequence to be retained, at least a six-nucleotide match to both a V gene segment and a J gene segment was required. A rearrangement counted as productive if the CDR3 had no stop codons and remained in frame with V and J, and every other rearrangement counted as non-productive. CDR3 was defined according to IMGT convention as the region running from the second conserved V-encoded cysteine to the conserved J-encoded phenylalanine. Sequences without an unambiguous match to a single V gene segment were excluded from the earlier analysis of about 600 of the donors. An earlier analysis of several hundred of the donors called V segments functional above 56.7% productive rearrangements and segregating when the between-donor standard deviation exceeded 5%. A statistical classification framework was built to diagnose cytomegalovirus status from the catalog of TCR beta chain sequences. A later analysis assigned V and J genes by comparing TCR nucleotide sequences with IMGT/GENE-DB human TR gene sequences. Using the TCRdist pipeline, a later analysis assigned CDR3 sequences along with most-parsimonious VDJ recombination scenarios. In a later analysis, each TCR beta chain was defined by its CDR3 amino acid sequence together with its V-gene family, and reads without a unique V-gene family were excluded. As a way to deal with suspected cross-contamination and a sequencing artifact, a later analysis dropped 592 nucleotide sequences that were highly shared and had low generation probability. For each public chain, a later analysis derived a clonal expansion index from normalized ranks of inferred template counts within each repertoire. Generation probabilities in a later analysis came from a VDJ recombination model fitted to out-of-frame rearrangements, and those results were checked against IGoR. In a later analysis, hypergeometric tests were used to score TCR-TCR, TCR-HLA and TCR-CMV co-occurrence, with a repertoire-size bias correction applied to TCR pairs. A later analysis estimated false discovery rates by permuting HLA or CMV assignments 20 times. A later analysis grouped co-occurring TCRs with DBSCAN, adding TCRdist sequence similarity when clustering within HLA-allele-positive subsets. Repertoires with fewer than 30,000 or more than 120,000 public chains were left out of co-occurrence clustering, as were five repertoires with anomalous nucleotide sharing. TCRdb stores this immuneACCESS table with in-frame sequences only. Part of the clones is absent; in the studies checked, under half of the shortfall reflects unresolved V genes, and no reason is known for the rest. D and trimming come from the DNA, and the V and J calls and clone size come from that table. The sample data list 120,000 or so clones, and roughly 78% of these were observed just once. The ten largest clones represent approximately 9% of the sample.

From cysteine to phenylalanine, the CDR3 is 18 amino acids long. CDR3 DNA only is kept here, 54 bases in frame from base 1. V is trimmed back by 2 bases and J by 2 bases, and the junction contains 11 bases that no gene match accounts for. The germline V gene encodes CDR1 LGHNT and CDR2 FRNRAP. Findings and caveats that apply to the study as a whole: At a false discovery rate of 0.05, a later analysis linked 16,951 TCR beta sequences to specific HLA alleles. In a later genetic analysis, fewer N-insertions in productive TCRs were reported among donors in an Asian-associated ancestry cluster than the roughly 670-donor mean. Some IMGT-functional V segments, including TRBV6-2 and TRBV6-3, could not be told apart with the 87-base-pair reads, so those segments were excluded. In both the original and validation cohorts, the classifier was reported to diagnose cytomegalovirus status with high specificity and sensitivity. The authors suggested that the approach could potentially be extended to other disease states and immunological phenotypes. In vitro tests confirmed that three of the cytomegalovirus-associated TCR beta chains recognize cytomegalovirus antigens. Correlated functional status among segregating V segments might reflect linkage disequilibrium, but an unknown experimental factor could not be ruled out. For the cohort, immune exposure information was limited to CMV serostatus. Sequencing depth was assumed to be roughly uniform across donors in the presence/absence analyses, though that assumption may not hold. When HLA alleles, especially DR and DQ, strongly co-occurred, TCR associations were difficult to assign to individual alleles. The study listed 164 TCR beta chains as associated with cytomegalovirus. A group of highly shared sequence variants was considered likely to be a technical artifact of the sequencing pipeline. Compared with equally common non-associated chains, HLA-associated TCR beta chains in a later analysis were more clonally expanded and had lower generation probabilities. The cohort was sequenced for TCR beta chains only, and without alpha or paired-chain data the features that could be detected were limited. In a later genetic analysis, a missense DCLRE1C variant was associated with V-gene and J-gene trimming of TCR beta chains, and the association was replicated in an independent cohort. A further reported finding was that TCR beta sequences accurately predicted the HLA-A and HLA-B alleles for most subjects in the first cohort. The earlier analysis of 450 to 700 of the donors excluded 15 to 20 rarely observed V segments, including chromosome 9 orphons, because counts were too low. While some public TCRs were present in many individuals, most TCR sequences turned up only very rarely across donors. In a later analysis, the rate of TCR association differed among HLA loci, with DRB1 alleles having the most associated TCRs and HLA-C alleles having the fewest. An earlier analysis of approximately 540 of the donors showed that most TCR beta V segments appeared in productive rearrangements either about 90% or about 30% of the time, which broadly matched IMGT annotations. Because HLA typing was missing for some donors at each locus, association tests included only the typed subset. In a later analysis, most CMV-associated TCR beta chains were found to appear HLA-restricted, with HLA associations seemingly driven largely by CMV exposure. In a later analysis, several top co-occurrence clusters were reported to appear linked to parvovirus B19, influenza, CMV and Epstein-Barr virus.

This clone is a singleton in its sample. Its antigen is unknown. Within one base of it there is no much larger clone, and no base qualities were kept. The cohort was made up of roughly 670 healthy bone marrow donors. Cohort members were all nominally healthy when sampled, although unrecorded immune exposures were likely present. The donor was CMV seropositive and belonged to the group of about 290 seropositive cohort members. A peripheral blood sample was provided by each donor, and peripheral blood mononuclear cells were used for TCR beta sequencing. Genomic DNA extraction from the blood cell samples was performed with the Qiagen DNeasy Blood Extraction Kit.

The sequence was collected from a man under 40 in good health and CMV-seropositive. The chain is made from TRBV12-5 and TRBJ1-3, with 8 bases in between that match TRBD1. Sequencing was carried out using PBMCs. The sequenced DNA is TGTGCTAGTGGTTTGCCCCCACGCGGACAGGGCCCTGGAAACACCATATATTTT. It specifies CASGLPPRGQGPGNTIYF.